Shown below are 18 T cell receptor beta chains from a single sample sequenced in a study of blood T cell repertoires in COVID-19 (dated by TCRdb to the early 2020s). Libraries were built with the immunoSEQ multiplex PCR assay. This immuneACCESS table, as held by TCRdb, lists in-frame sequences with V and J called but not all clones. Of the missing ones, under half trace to an unresolved V gene in checked studies; the others have no known cause. The sample table records some 200,000 clones; 80% to 90% of these occur just once. About 9.4% of the sample is taken by the ten largest. Sequenced: peripheral blood. These receptors all come from a woman older than 75 with acute or convalescent COVID-19.

This clone was found a few times. The chain carries TRBV3-1 (or the pseudogene TRBV3-2) and TRBJ2-1; TRBD2 agrees at 9 bases. The germline V gene encodes CDR1 LGHDT and CDR2 YNNKEL (reference sequence). Germline trimming cut 4 bases from V and 10 bases from J; bases unmatched to any gene: 8. There are 14 residues in the CDR3. The CDR3 nucleotides are TGTGCCAGCAGCCCAAGGGGCGGGGGGGAGGAGCAGTTCTTC. Its translation: CASSPRGGGEEQFF.

The V and J genes are TRBV28 and TRBJ2-7; 8 positions match TRBD2. Germline loops: CDR1 MDHEN, CDR2 SYDVKM. The CDR3 length is 15 residues. The junction had 8 bases not matched to a gene; V was cut back by 6 bases and J by 1 base. CDR3 protein: CASRALAGGSYEQYF. CDR3 coding DNA: TGTGCCAGCAGGGCTCTGGCGGGGGGATCCTACGAGCAGTACTTC.

This clone was seen once. The chain is built from TRBV6-6 and TRBJ2-1; 14 nucleotides agree with TRBD2. V dropped 5 bases and J dropped 3; count of bases not matched to a gene: 12. In germline, CDR1 is MNHNY, CDR2 SVGAGI (reference sequence). The CDR3 length is 19 residues. As DNA, the CDR3 is TGTGCCAGCAGTCCCGGGACTAGCGGGGGCGCATCCATCTACAATGAGCAGTTCTTC. Translated: CASSPGTSGGASIYNEQFF.

The V and J genes are TRBV5-4 and TRBJ1-1; D is ambiguous. Germline CDR1 and CDR2: SGHNT and YYREEE (reference sequence). The CDR3 extends over 13 amino acids. V was cut by 1 base and J by 1 base, with 5 bases left in between. CDR3 sequence (DNA): TGTGCCAGCAGCTTGCACAGGAACACTGAAGCTTTCTTT. Its translation is CASSLHRNTEAFF. Combining the CDR3 with reference TRBV5-4 and TRBJ1-1 gives the whole variable domain ETGVTQSPTHLIKTRGQQVTLRCSSQSGHNTVSWYQQALGQGPQFIFQYYREEENGRGNFPPRFSGLQFPNYSSELNVNALELDDSALYLCASSLHRNTEAFFGQGTRLTVV.

The chain employs TRBV16 and TRBJ1-2, with 8 bases matching TRBD1. Trimming cost V 2 bases and J 3 bases; bases outside gene matches: 11. This CDR3 has 17 residues. Germline V gives CDR1 KGHSY, CDR2 FQNENV. The CDR3: CASSQHRGTLTDYGYTF. The CDR3 DNA follows: TGTGCCAGCAGCCAACACAGGGGGACTTTGACCGACTATGGCTACACCTTC.

This rearrangement joins TRBV19 to TRBJ1-2, with TRBD1 as a possible D gene (6 bases). Trimming took 5 bases from V and 0 from J, leaving 19 bases between them. Looked up from germline, CDR1 is LNHDA and CDR2 is SQIVND (reference sequence). The length of the CDR3 is 17 residues. The CDR3 DNA reads as TGTGCCAGTAGTGCCCGGACAGCATTCAATACTAACTATGGCTACACCTTC. The encoded protein is CASSARTAFNTNYGYTF.

The gene calls are TRBV7-3 and TRBJ2-7; TRBD2 matches at 14 bases. This CDR3 contains 15 residues. CDR1 and CDR2 (germline): SGHTA, FQGTGA. J gave up 5 bases and V 4 bases, and 4 bases lay outside the gene matches. The chain's CDR3 is CASSSGLAGGNEQYF. The DNA for the CDR3 is TGTGCCAGCAGCTCCGGACTAGCGGGGGGCAACGAGCAGTACTTC.

V is TRBV30 and J is TRBJ1-5; TRBD1 is a possible D gene (6 bases). Trimming removed 0 bases at V and 4 bases at J, with 13 bases between. CDR3 size: 15 residues. The germline V gene has CDR1 GTSNPN and CDR2 SVGIG (reference sequence). The CDR3 sequence: CAWSVGGGPNQPQHF. The CDR3 bases are TGTGCCTGGAGTGTAGGGGGAGGGCCAAATCAGCCCCAGCATTTT.

The chain is built from TRBV6-9 and TRBJ2-5, with D unclear. The germline CDR1 and CDR2 sequences are MNHGY and SVAAGI. Trimming removed 6 bases from V and 4 bases from J, with 6 bases in between. The CDR3 runs to 11 residues. CDR3 nucleotides: TGTGCCAGCAGGTCCTCAGAGACCCAGTACTTC. Amino acid sequence: CASRSSETQYF.

This clone was observed a handful of times. V and J are TRBV27 and TRBJ2-1; perhaps TRBD1 as D (5 bases). V was shortened by 5 bases and J by 5 bases, with 16 bases between the two germline ends. This CDR3 is built from 15 residues. The V gene's germline CDR1 is MNHEY and CDR2 SMNVEV (reference sequence). CDR3 DNA sequence: TGTGCCAGCAGTCCGGACAATCCCGTAAACAATGAGCAGTTCTTC. It is translated as CASSPDNPVNNEQFF.

V is TRBV5-1 and J is TRBJ2-7; 15 nucleotides line up with TRBD2. This CDR3 comprises 16 residues. Germline-derived CDR1 and CDR2 are SGHRS and YFSETQ. The J segment lost 1 base and the V segment lost 4 bases, leaving 3 bases of the junction unmatched. The chain's CDR3 is CASSTGLAGGSYEQYF. CDR3 DNA: TGCGCCAGCAGCACTGGACTAGCGGGAGGGTCCTACGAGCAGTACTTC. Supplemented by reference TRBV5-1 and TRBJ2-7, the full variable domain reads KAGVTQTPRYLIKTRGQQVTLSCSPISGHRSVSWYQQTPGQGLQFLFEYFSETQRNKGNFPGRFSGRQFSNSRSEMNVSTLELGDSALYLCASSTGLAGGSYEQYFGPGTRLTVT.

The table lists this clone with a few counts. The J gene is TRBJ2-2, the V gene TRBV28; D perhaps matches TRBD2 (5 bases). The germline CDR1 and CDR2 sequences are MDHEN and SYDVKM. The CDR3 totals 17 residues. V shed 1 base and J shed 0 bases, with 12 bases lying between them. CDR3 nucleotides: TGTGCCAGCAGTTTATCGCTAGCAGTCGCGAACACCGGGGAGCTGTTTTTT. Residues: CASSLSLAVANTGELFF.

This chain links TRBV7-2 with TRBJ1-5; a possible D gene is TRBD1 (6 bases). V dropped 5 bases and J dropped 6 bases, with 17 bases sitting between them. Germline-derived CDR1 and CDR2 are SGHTA and FQGNSA. This CDR3 has 15 amino acids. The CDR3 sequence: CASSQGTGYFQPQHF. The CDR3 region has the DNA TGTGCCAGCAGCCAAGGCACAGGGTATTTTCAGCCCCAGCATTTT.

The rearrangement joins TRBV6-5 to TRBJ2-5; TRBD2 matches 8 bases. Germline trimming cut 6 bases from V and 3 bases from J; bases unmatched to any gene: 9. Per the germline V gene, CDR1 is MNHEY and CDR2 is SVGAGI. The length of the CDR3 is 15 residues. The CDR3 sequence: CASSATGGAKETQYF. The CDR3 region has the DNA TGTGCCAGCAGCGCCACCGGGGGGGCCAAAGAGACCCAGTACTTC.

The rearrangement uses TRBV2 and TRBJ2-1; TRBD1 agrees at 7 bases. Trimming cost V 5 bases and J 0 bases; bases outside gene matches: 4. Germline lookup yields CDR1 SNHLY and CDR2 FYNNEI. This CDR3 has 15 amino acids. As DNA, the CDR3 is TGTGCCAGCAGTCCGGACAGGAGCTCCTACAATGAGCAGTTCTTC. Encoded protein: CASSPDRSSYNEQFF.

On this clone itself: Other DNA sequences in this sample translate to the same CDR3. The chain couples TRBV6-2 or TRBV6-3 to TRBJ1-2, with TRBD1 matching over 10 bases. With 2 bases clipped from V and 6 bases from J, the junction kept 3 bases outside the gene matches. The germline V gene encodes CDR1 MNHEY and CDR2 SVGEGT. The CDR3 is made up of 14 amino acids. The CDR3 reads CASSYLGQGDGYTF. Written as DNA, the CDR3 is TGTGCCAGCAGTTACCTCGGACAGGGGGATGGCTACACCTTC.

Worth noting for this clone: Other nucleotide sequences in the sample specify the same CDR3. The chain is built from TRBV30 and TRBJ1-2, with D uncertain. Germline V gene lookup returns CDR1 GTSNPN and CDR2 SVGIG (reference sequence). V dropped 0 bases and J dropped 1 base, with 6 bases sitting between them. This CDR3 is 13 amino acids long. The CDR3 region has the DNA TGTGCCTGGAGTGTACTGATTAACTATGGCTACACCTTC. Translating gives CAWSVLINYGYTF.

This chain uses TRBV29-1 with TRBJ2-2; TRBD1 matches at 8 bases. Losses at the gene ends were 7 bases for V and 0 bases for J; bases not matched to a gene: 7. Germline V gene data show CDR1 as SQVTM and CDR2 as ANQGSEA. The CDR3 has 15 residues. The CDR3: CSADGTGTNTGELFF. CDR3 DNA sequence: TGCAGCGCTGATGGGACAGGCACGAACACCGGGGAGCTGTTTTTT.